This TCR beta chain was observed in a study of blood T cells in healthy people across ages. Germline V gives CDR1 SGHRS, CDR2 YFSETQ. The CDR3 extends over 15 amino acids. V gave up 4 bases and J gave up 4 bases, with 14 bases separating them. Then a second PCR, running roughly 7 to 11 cycles, was carried out with a sample-barcoded 5' primer and a J-beta primer mix. Carrying 12 random nucleotides, a template-switch adaptor labeled each individual cDNA molecule. MiXCR, applied by TCRdb to the 5' RACE reads, yields one record per CDR3 protein. Of around 1,000,000 distinct CDR3 sequences listed, 20% to 25% are singletons. This clonotype was seen a handful of times. Separately, the same data were catalogued under a study of T cells of mothers and their children. That report notes: Every mother supplied over 8 million TCR beta CDR3 reads and every child a few million. Nobody spotted any persistent microchimeric T cell clones.

The chain has TRBV5-1 and TRBJ2-2, with D tentatively TRBD2 (6 bases). The sequence was obtained from a girl aged 2 to 10 in good health. Specimen: blood. The chain's CDR3 is CASSKTSSGTGELFF. In nucleotides, the CDR3 is TGCGCCAGCAGCAAGACTAGTAGTGGCACCGGGGAGCTGTTTTTT.